This T cell receptor (beta chain) came from a study of beta chain features in type 1 diabetes. Across the whole study: Sorted cells from all samples, numbering over 85,000,000, were examined.

The ends lost 4 bases at V and 5 bases at J; junction bases unmatched: 13. Per germline, CDR1 SGDLS and CDR2 YYNGEE. The CDR3 is made up of 16 amino acids. Based on CD45RO/CCR7/CD25/CD127/CD95/CD27, CD4+ regulatory, stem cell-like memory, naive and central memory cells were sorted. As concerns this clone: The antigen is undetermined.

Expressed TCRB transcripts were sequenced because the isolated RNA had all been reverse transcribed beforehand. Assay used: immunoSEQ multiplex PCR; TCRdb lists only in-frame clones, some missing. The sample has under 550,000 clones; over 10% are singletons. The study, taken as a whole, reports: VDJ junctions from type 1 diabetes patients carried fewer insertions and larger deletions.

This chain connects TRBV9 to TRBJ2-5; 8 bases map to TRBD1. Material for sequencing was naive CD4+ T cells from blood. The receptor's source is a woman between 18 and 29 years old in good health. The CDR3 DNA follows: TGTGCCAGCAGCCCCGGCCCGGACAGGGTATCCGAGACCCAGTACTTC. The encoded protein is CASSPGPDRVSETQYF.